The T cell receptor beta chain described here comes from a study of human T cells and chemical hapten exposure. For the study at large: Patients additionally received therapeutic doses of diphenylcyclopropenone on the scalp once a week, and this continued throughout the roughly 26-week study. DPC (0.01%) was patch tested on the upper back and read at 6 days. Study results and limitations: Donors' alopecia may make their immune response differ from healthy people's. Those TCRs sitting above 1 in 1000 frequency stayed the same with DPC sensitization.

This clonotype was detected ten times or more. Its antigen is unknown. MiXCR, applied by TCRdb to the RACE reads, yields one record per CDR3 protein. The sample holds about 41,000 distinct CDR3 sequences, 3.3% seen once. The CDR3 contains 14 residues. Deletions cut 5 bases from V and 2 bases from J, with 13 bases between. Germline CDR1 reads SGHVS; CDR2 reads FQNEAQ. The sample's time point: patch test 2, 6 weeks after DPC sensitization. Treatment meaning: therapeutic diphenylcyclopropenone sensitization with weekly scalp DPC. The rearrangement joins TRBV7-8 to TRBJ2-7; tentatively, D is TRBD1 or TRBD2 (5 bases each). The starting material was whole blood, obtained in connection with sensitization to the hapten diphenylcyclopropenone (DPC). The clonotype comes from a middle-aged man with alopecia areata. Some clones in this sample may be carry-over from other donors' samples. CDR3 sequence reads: CASSLRDPAYEQYF. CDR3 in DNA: TGTGCCAGCAGCCTCCGGGACCCAGCCTACGAGCAGTACTTC.